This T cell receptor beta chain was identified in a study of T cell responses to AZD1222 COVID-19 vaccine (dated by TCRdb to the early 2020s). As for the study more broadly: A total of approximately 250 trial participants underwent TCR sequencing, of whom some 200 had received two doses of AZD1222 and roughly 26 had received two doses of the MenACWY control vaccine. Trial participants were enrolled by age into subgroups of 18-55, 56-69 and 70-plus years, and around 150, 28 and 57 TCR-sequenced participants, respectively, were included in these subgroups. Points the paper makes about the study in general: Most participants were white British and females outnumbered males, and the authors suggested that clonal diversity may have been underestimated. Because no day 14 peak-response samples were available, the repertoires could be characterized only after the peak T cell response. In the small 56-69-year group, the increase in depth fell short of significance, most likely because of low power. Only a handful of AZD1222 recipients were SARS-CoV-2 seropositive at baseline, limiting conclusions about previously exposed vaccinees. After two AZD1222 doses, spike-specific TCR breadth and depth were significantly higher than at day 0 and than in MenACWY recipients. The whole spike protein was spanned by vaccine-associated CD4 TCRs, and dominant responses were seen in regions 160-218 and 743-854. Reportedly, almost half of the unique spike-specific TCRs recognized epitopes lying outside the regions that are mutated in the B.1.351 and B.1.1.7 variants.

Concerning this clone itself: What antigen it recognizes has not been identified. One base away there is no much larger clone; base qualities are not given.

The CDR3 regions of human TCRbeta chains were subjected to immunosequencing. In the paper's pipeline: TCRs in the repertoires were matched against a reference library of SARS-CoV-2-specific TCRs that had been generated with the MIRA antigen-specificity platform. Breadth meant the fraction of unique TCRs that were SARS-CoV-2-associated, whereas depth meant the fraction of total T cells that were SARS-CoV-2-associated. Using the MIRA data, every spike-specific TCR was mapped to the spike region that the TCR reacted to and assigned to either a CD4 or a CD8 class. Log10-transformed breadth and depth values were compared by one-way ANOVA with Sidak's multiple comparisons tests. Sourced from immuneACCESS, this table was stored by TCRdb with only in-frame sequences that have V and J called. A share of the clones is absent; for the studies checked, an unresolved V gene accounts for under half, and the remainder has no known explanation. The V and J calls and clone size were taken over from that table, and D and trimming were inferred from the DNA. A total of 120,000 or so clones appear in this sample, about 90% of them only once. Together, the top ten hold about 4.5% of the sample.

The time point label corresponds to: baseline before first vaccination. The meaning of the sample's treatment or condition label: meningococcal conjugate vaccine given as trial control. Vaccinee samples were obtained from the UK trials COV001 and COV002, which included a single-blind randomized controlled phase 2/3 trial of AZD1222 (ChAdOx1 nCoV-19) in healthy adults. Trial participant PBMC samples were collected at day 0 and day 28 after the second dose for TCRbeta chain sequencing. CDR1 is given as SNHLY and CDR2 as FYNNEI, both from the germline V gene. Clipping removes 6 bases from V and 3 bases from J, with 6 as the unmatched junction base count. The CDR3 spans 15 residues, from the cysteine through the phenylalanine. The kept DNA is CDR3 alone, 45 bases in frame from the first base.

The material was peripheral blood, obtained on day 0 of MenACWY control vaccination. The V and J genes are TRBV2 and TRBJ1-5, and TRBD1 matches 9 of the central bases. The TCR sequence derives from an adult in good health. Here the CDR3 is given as CASSLGQGNNQPQHF. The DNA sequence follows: TGTGCCAGCAGCCTGGGACAGGGAAACAATCAGCCCCAGCATTTT.